These 22 T cell receptor beta chains originate from one sample sequenced in a study of shared clonotypes between healthy human individuals. The data were produced by immunoSEQ multiplex PCR, yet TCRdb's version contains in-frame clones alone and is incomplete. Of over a million clones listed, around three quarters are singletons. The specimen was memory CD4+ T cells from PBMCs. Subset given: CD45RA-negative fraction. All receptors come from a man between 18 and 35 years old in good health. Some clones in this sample may be carry-over from other donors' samples.

This sequence joins TRBV4-2 and TRBJ2-1; unclear D gene. CDR3 length equals 16 residues. The germline V and J ends were trimmed by 3 bases and 3 bases, with 15 bases remaining between them. Germline V gene data show CDR1 as LGHNA and CDR2 as YNFKEQ. CDR3 region: CASSHSGFLGYNEQFF. CDR3 in DNA: TGTGCCAGCAGCCACTCTGGCTTCCTGGGCTACAATGAGCAGTTCTTC.

This clone was seen more than once but under ten times. The V gene is TRBV5-1, the J gene TRBJ2-3; 8 positions match TRBD1. Germline CDR1 is SGHRS and CDR2 is YFSETQ. J lost 3 bases, V lost 4 bases, and 7 bases had no gene match. The CDR3 covers 15 residues. The CDR3: CASSDPTGVTDTQYF. The CDR3 DNA reads as TGCGCCAGCAGCGACCCGACAGGGGTGACAGATACGCAGTATTTT.

The chain recombines TRBV27 with TRBJ2-7; D is perhaps TRBD1 (6 bases). The germline V gene has CDR1 MNHEY and CDR2 SMNVEV (reference sequence). The CDR3 has 13 residues. Trimming stripped 6 bases from V and 8 bases from J, with 17 bases between. The CDR3 loop reads CASSPQGNWQQYF. Written as DNA, the CDR3 is TGTGCCAGCAGCCCACAGGGCAATTGGCAGCAGTACTTC.

This rearrangement joins TRBV5-4 to TRBJ1-1; TRBD1 is a possible D gene (6 bases). Germline CDR1 SGHNT, CDR2 YYREEE (reference sequence). V lost 0 bases and J lost 5, with 14 bases in between. This CDR3 is 15 amino acids long. CDR3: CASSLAGTGRTEAFF. The CDR3 coding sequence is TGTGCCAGCAGCTTGGCCGGCACAGGGCGAACTGAAGCTTTCTTT.

The chain joins TRBV5-6 to TRBJ2-3; 11 positions match TRBD2. The CDR3 spans 16 residues. V lost 2 bases and J lost 5; bases outside the gene matches: 7. Germline V gives CDR1 SGHDT, CDR2 YYEEEE. The CDR3 DNA sequence: TGTGCCAGCAGCTTTAGCACTAGCGGGAGTGGAGATACGCAGTATTTT. Its translation: CASSFSTSGSGDTQYF.

This chain links TRBV9 with TRBJ1-4; 8 bases map to TRBD1. CDR3 length: 18 residues. Unmatched junction bases numbered 16, after V lost 6 bases and J lost 3 bases. The germline gives CDR1 SGDLS, CDR2 YYNGEE. The CDR3 loop reads CASTARHYRGAANEKLFF. DNA of the CDR3: TGTGCCAGCACCGCGAGACACTACAGGGGGGCGGCTAATGAAAAACTGTTTTTT.

On this clone itself: Relative to the germline gene, one junction end is altered; a read error may explain this. V usage is TRBV2 and J usage is TRBJ2-7, with 12 bases aligning to TRBD1. This CDR3 is built from 12 residues. The germline V gene encodes CDR1 SNHLY and CDR2 FYNNEI. CDR3 amino acids: CASSNRDRGHHF. The CDR3 bases are TGTGCCAGCAGTAACCGGGACAGGGGGCACCACTTC.

This chain connects TRBV18 to TRBJ2-7, with 8 bases that match TRBD1. CDR3 length: 14 residues. Germline V gene data show CDR1 as KGHSH and CDR2 as LQKENI. The junction had 5 bases not matched to a gene; V was cut back by 3 bases and J by 4 bases. The CDR3 DNA reads as TGTGCCAGCTCACCTTTCAGGGGGCTTTACGAGCAGTACTTC. It specifies CASSPFRGLYEQYF.

This chain links TRBV7-9 with TRBJ2-7; the match to TRBD2 covers 8 bases. V lost 2 bases to trimming and J lost 4 bases; unmatched junction nucleotides: 10. CDR3 size: 16 residues. Germline V lookup: CDR1 SEHNR, CDR2 FQNEAQ (reference sequence). CDR3 bases: TGTGCCAGCAGCTTATGGCTCGGCGGGAGGATGTACGAGCAGTACTTC. It specifies CASSLWLGGRMYEQYF.

This chain uses TRBV30 with TRBJ1-3, with D unclear. Trimming pared 1 base from V and 4 bases from J, leaving 8 bases between. From germline, CDR1 is GTSNPN and CDR2 SVGIG (reference sequence). The CDR3 runs to 13 residues. The DNA for the CDR3 is TGTGCCTGGAGTGCGGCATCCGGAAACACCATATATTTT. Its translation: CAWSAASGNTIYF.

To note about this clone: The sample has other DNA sequences that encode this CDR3 too. The rearrangement uses TRBV5-1 and TRBJ1-1, with D possibly TRBD1 on 6 matching bases. The CDR3 extends over 14 amino acids. Germline V gives CDR1 SGHRS, CDR2 YFSETQ. V was shortened by 5 bases and J by 1 base, with 12 bases between the two germline ends. CDR3 nucleotide sequence: TGCGCCAGCAGTCTGGGGGCGGCGAACACTGAAGCTTTCTTT. As protein: CASSLGAANTEAFF.

This clone was detected a few times. The sample holds other DNA sequences that translate to the same CDR3. This chain connects TRBV10-3 to TRBJ2-3, with unresolved D. From germline, CDR1 is ENHRY and CDR2 SYGVKD. The CDR3 has 12 amino acids. Deletions cut 0 bases from V and 6 bases from J, with 4 bases between. As DNA, the CDR3 is TGTGCCATCAGTGAGTCGGGGGATACGCAGTATTTT. Protein product: CAISESGDTQYF.

The rearrangement uses TRBV14 and TRBJ2-7, with TRBD2 identical over 12 bases. Germline-derived CDR1 and CDR2 are SGHDN and FVKESK. This CDR3 has 16 residues. Unmatched junction bases numbered 4, after V lost 0 bases and J lost 4 bases. Written as DNA, the CDR3 is TGTGCCAGCAGCCAAGAAAGGACTAGCGGGATATACGAGCAGTACTTC. Its translation: CASSQERTSGIYEQYF.

This clone showed up just a few times. The sample contains more than one DNA sequence encoding this CDR3. This rearrangement joins TRBV28 to TRBJ1-5; a weak D match, TRBD1 (6 bases). Trimming stripped 5 bases from V and 3 bases from J, with 14 bases between. Germline loops: CDR1 MDHEN, CDR2 SYDVKM. This CDR3 region has 15 residues. CDR3: CASSPPGQLNQPQHF. The CDR3 DNA reads as TGTGCCAGCAGTCCCCCTGGACAGCTCAATCAGCCCCAGCATTTT.

This chain links TRBV7-2 with TRBJ2-5, with 7 bases lining up with TRBD2. There are 15 residues in the CDR3. The germline gives CDR1 SGHTA, CDR2 FQGNSA. V trimming: 1 base; J trimming: 4 bases; junction bases outside the gene matches: 6. The CDR3: CASSLGIAGRETQYF. The CDR3 DNA follows: TGTGCCAGCAGCTTAGGGATAGCGGGTCGAGAGACCCAGTACTTC.

The chain employs TRBV2 and TRBJ2-7; perhaps TRBD1 as D (6 bases). The CDR3 extends over 12 amino acids. Germline V gene data show CDR1 as SNHLY and CDR2 as FYNNEI. The germline V and J ends were trimmed by 5 bases and 6 bases, with 11 bases remaining between them. The CDR3 DNA sequence: TGTGCCAGCAGTTTGAACAGGGCCGAGCAGTACTTC. Amino acid sequence: CASSLNRAEQYF.

Here the CDR3 DNA reads TGTGCCAGCAGCCCCCCGGGGCCCCAATACGAGCAGTACTTC. Encoded protein: CASSPPGPQYEQYF. The chain is built from TRBV5-4 and TRBJ2-7; D tentatively fits TRBD1 or TRBD2 (5 bases each). Germline CDR1 is SGHNT and CDR2 is YYREEE (reference sequence). The V end lost 4 bases, the J end lost 4 bases, and 15 bases lay between the germline ends. The CDR3 is 14 residues long.

V gene TRBV4-3 combines with J gene TRBJ2-3; TRBD1 is a possible D gene (6 bases). Trimming pared 2 bases from V and 0 bases from J, leaving 15 bases between. This CDR3 has 17 amino acids. Germline lookup yields CDR1 LGHNA and CDR2 YSLEER. The CDR3, as DNA: TGCGCCAGCAGCCAATCCCCCCCCGGGACAAGCACAGATACGCAGTATTTT. Translating it yields CASSQSPPGTSTDTQYF.

The J gene is TRBJ1-4, the V gene TRBV6-6; tentatively, D is TRBD1 (5 bases). V dropped 7 bases and J dropped 3 bases, with 12 bases sitting between them. The CDR3 consists of 14 residues. Germline values: CDR1 MNHNY, CDR2 SVGAGI (reference sequence). CDR3 protein: CASNYQGANEKLFF. CDR3 sequence (DNA): TGTGCCAGCAACTATCAGGGAGCTAATGAAAAACTGTTTTTT.

Here the CDR3 DNA reads TGTGCCAGCAGTTTGGACAGTCCCTATGGCTACACCTTC. Protein: CASSLDSPYGYTF. V and J are TRBV27 and TRBJ1-2, with D maybe TRBD1 (6 bases). The CDR3 covers 13 residues. From germline, CDR1 is MNHEY and CDR2 SMNVEV (reference sequence). Trimming pared 3 bases from V and 4 bases from J, leaving 9 bases between.

The V call is TRBV6-6, the J call TRBJ2-7; 11 positions match TRBD2. The CDR3 covers 14 residues. The junction had 4 bases not matched to a gene; V was cut back by 5 bases and J by 4 bases. Germline CDR1 and CDR2: MNHNY and SVGAGI (reference sequence). This CDR3 is CASSSGTSGYEQYF. The CDR3, as DNA: TGTGCCAGCAGTAGCGGGACTAGCGGTTACGAGCAGTACTTC.

V usage is TRBV28 and J usage is TRBJ2-2; 10 positions match TRBD2. The germline gives CDR1 MDHEN, CDR2 SYDVKM. This CDR3 has 16 amino acids. The trim removed 3 bases at V and 6 bases at J, leaving 7 bases unmatched. CDR3 sequence (DNA): TGTGCCAGCAGTTTGGGCCTAGCGGGAGAGCCCGGGGAGCTGTTTTTT. Protein sequence: CASSLGLAGEPGELFF.